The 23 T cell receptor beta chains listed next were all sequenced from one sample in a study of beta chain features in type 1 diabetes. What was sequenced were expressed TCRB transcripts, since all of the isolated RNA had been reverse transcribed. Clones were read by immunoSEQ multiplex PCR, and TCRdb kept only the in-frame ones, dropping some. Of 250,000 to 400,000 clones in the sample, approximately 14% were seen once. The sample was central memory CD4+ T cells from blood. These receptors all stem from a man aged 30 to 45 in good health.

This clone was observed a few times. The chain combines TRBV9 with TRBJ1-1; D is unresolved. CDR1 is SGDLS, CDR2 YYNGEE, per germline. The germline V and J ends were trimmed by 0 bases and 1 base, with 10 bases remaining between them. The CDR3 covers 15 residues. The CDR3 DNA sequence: TGTGCCAGCAGCGTAGGGGCAGGAAGGAACACTGAAGCTTTCTTT. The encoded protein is CASSVGAGRNTEAFF. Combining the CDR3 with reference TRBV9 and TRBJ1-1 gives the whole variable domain DSGVTQTPKHLITATGQRVTLRCSPRSGDLSVYWYQQSLDQGLQFLIQYYNGEERAKGNILERFSAQQFPDLHSELNLSSLELGDSALYFCASSVGAGRNTEAFFGQGTRLTVV.

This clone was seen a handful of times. Here the CDR3 reads CASSGAVSSYNEQFF. The CDR3 region has the DNA TGTGCCAGCAGCGGGGCCGTGAGCTCCTACAATGAGCAGTTCTTC. This chain links TRBV9 with TRBJ2-1, with D unclear. Germline CDR1 SGDLS, CDR2 YYNGEE. V was clipped by 3 bases and J by 0 bases, with 10 bases between them. CDR3 size: 15 residues.

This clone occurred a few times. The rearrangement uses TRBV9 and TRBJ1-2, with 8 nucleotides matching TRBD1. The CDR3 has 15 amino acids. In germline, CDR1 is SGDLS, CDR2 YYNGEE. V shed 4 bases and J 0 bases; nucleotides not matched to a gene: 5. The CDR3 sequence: CASSRQQGANYGYTF. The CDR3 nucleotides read TGTGCCAGCAGCAGGCAACAGGGGGCTAACTATGGCTACACCTTC.

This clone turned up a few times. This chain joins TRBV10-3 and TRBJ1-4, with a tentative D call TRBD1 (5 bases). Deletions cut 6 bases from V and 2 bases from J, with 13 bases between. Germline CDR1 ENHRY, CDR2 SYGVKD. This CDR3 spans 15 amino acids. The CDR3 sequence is CAISDGRGTNEKLFF. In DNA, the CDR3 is TGTGCCATCAGCGATGGACGGGGGACTAATGAAAAACTGTTTTTT.

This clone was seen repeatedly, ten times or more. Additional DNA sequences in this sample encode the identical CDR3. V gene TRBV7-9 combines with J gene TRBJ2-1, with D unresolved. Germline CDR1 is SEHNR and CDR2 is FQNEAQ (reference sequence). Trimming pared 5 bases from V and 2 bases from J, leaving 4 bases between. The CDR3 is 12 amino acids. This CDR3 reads CASSPTYNEQFF. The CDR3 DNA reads TGTGCCAGCAGCCCTACCTACAATGAGCAGTTCTTC. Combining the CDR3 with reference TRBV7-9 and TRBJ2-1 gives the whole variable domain DTGVSQNPRHKITKRGQNVTFRCDPISEHNRLYWYRQTLGQGPEFLTYFQNEAQLEKSRLLSDRFSAERPKGSFSTLEIQRTEQGDSAMYLCASSPTYNEQFFGPGTRLTVL.

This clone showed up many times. The CDR3 nucleotides are TGCGCCAGCAGCTTGGCCGGCACAGGTTCCGATACGCAGTATTTT. Its translation: CASSLAGTGSDTQYF. The genes are TRBV5-1 and TRBJ2-3; possible D gene TRBD1, 5 bases. Trimming pared 0 bases from V and 6 bases from J, leaving 14 bases between. The CDR3 runs to 15 residues. Germline lookup yields CDR1 SGHRS and CDR2 YFSETQ.

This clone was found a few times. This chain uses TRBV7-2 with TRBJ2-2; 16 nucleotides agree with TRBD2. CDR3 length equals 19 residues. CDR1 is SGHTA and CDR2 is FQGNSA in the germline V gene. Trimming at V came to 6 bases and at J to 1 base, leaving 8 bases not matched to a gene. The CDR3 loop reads CASSFTGTSGRENTGELFF. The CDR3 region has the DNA TGTGCCAGCAGTTTCACCGGGACTAGCGGGAGGGAGAACACCGGGGAGCTGTTTTTT.

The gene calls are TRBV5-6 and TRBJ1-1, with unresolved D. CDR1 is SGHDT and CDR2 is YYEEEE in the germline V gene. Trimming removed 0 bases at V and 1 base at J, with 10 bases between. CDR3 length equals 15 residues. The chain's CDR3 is CASSLALQENTEAFF. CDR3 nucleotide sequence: TGTGCCAGCAGCTTGGCCCTACAAGAGAACACTGAAGCTTTCTTT.

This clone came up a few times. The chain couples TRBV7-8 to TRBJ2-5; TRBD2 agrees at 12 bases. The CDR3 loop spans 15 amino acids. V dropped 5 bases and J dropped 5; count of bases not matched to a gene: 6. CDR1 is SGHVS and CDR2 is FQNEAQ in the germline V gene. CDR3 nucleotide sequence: TGTGCCAGCAGCGCTAGCGGGGGGGCTGTGGAGACCCAGTACTTC. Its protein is CASSASGGAVETQYF.

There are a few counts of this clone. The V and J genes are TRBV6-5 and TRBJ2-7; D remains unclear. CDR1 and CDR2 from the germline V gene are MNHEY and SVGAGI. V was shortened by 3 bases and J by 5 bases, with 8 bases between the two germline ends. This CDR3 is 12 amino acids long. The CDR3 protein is CASSYSSHEQYV. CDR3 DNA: TGTGCCAGCAGTTATTCAAGCCACGAGCAGTACGTC.

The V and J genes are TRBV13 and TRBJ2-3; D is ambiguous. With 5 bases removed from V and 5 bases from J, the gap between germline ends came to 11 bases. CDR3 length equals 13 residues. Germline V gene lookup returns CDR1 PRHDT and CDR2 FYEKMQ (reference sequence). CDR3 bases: TGTGCCAGCAGCCTTGGTTCCGTAGATACGCAGTATTTT. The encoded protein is CASSLGSVDTQYF.

This CDR3 reads CASVRDLATGELFF. DNA of the CDR3: TGCGCCAGCGTCCGGGACCTTGCCACCGGGGAGCTGTTTTTT. The rearrangement links TRBV4-1 to TRBJ2-2, with D possibly called TRBD1 or TRBD2 (5 bases each). CDR3 length: 14 residues. Trimming took off 8 bases at V and 4 bases at J, with 14 bases between the two ends. Germline lookup yields CDR1 MGHRA and CDR2 YSYEKL.

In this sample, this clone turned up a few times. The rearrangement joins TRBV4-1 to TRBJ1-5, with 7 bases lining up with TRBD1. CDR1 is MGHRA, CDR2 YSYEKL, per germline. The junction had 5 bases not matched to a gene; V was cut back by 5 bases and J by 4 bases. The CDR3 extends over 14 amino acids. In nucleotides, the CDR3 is TGCGCCAGCAGCAAGGGGACAGTGAATCAGCCCCAGCATTTT. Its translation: CASSKGTVNQPQHF.

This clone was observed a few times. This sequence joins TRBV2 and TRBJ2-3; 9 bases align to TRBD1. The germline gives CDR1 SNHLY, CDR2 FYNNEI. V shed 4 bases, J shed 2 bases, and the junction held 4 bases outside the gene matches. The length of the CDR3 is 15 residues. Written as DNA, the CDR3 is TGTGCCAGCAGTGGGGACAGGGAGATCACAGATACGCAGTATTTT. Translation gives CASSGDREITDTQYF.

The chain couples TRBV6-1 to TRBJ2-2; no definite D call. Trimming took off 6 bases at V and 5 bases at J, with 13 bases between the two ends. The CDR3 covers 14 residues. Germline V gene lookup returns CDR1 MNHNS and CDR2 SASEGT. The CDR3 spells CASSLSSWTGELFF. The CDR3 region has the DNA TGTGCCAGCAGCCTGTCGTCATGGACCGGGGAGCTGTTTTTT.

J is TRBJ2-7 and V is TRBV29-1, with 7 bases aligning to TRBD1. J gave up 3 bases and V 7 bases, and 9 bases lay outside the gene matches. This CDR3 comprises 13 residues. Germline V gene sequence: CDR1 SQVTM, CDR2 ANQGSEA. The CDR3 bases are TGCAGCGCAACCCCGGCAGGGGGCTACGAGCAGTACTTC. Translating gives CSATPAGGYEQYF.

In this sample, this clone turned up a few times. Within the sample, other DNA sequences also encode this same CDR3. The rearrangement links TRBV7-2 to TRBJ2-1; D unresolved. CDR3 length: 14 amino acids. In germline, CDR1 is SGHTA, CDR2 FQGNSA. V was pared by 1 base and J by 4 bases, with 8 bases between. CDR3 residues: CASSLDGRYNEQFF. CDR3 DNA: TGTGCCAGCAGCTTAGACGGCAGATACAATGAGCAGTTCTTC. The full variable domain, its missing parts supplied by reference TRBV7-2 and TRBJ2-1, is GAGVSQSPSNKVTEKGKDVELRCDPISGHTALYWYRQSLGQGLEFLIYFQGNSAPDKSGLPSDRFSAERTGGSVSTLTIQRTQQEDSAVYLCASSLDGRYNEQFFGPGTRLTVL.

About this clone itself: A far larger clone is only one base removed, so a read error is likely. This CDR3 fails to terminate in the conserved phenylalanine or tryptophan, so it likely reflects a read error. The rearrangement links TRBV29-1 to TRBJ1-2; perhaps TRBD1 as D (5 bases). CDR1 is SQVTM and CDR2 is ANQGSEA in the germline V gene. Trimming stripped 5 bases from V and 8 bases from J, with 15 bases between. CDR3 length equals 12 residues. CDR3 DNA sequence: TGCAGCGTTAATAAGGGGCCGGGCGGCTACACCCTC. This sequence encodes CSVNKGPGGYTL.

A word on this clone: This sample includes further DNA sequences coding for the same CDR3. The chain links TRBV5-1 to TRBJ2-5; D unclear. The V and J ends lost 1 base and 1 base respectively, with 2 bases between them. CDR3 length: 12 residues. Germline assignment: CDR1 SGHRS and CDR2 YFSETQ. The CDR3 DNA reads TGCGCCAGCAGCTTGCCCCAAGAGACCCAGTACTTC. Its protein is CASSLPQETQYF.

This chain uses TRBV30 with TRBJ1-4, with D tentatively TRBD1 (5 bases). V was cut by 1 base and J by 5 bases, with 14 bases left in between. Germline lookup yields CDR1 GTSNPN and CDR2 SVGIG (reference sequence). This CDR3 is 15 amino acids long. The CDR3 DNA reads TGTGCCTGGAGTGCCTTCAGGGCGGCGAATGAAAAACTGTTTTTT. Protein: CAWSAFRAANEKLFF. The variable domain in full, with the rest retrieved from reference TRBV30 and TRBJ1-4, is SQTIHQWPATLVQPVGSPLSLECTVEGTSNPNLYWYRQAAGRGLQLLFYSVGIGQISSEVPQNLSASRPQDRQFILSSKKLLLSDSGFYLCAWSAFRAANEKLFFGSGTQLSVL.

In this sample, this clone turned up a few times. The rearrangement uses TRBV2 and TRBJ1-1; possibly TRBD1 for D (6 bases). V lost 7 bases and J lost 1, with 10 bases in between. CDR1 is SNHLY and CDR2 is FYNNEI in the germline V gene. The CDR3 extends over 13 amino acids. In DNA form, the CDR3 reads TGTGCCAGCATAGGACAGACGAACACTGAAGCTTTCTTT. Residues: CASIGQTNTEAFF.

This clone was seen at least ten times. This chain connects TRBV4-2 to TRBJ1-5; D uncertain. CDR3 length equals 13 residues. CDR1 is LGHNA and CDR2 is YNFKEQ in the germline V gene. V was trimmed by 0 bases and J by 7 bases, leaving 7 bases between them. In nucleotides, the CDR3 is TGTGCCAGCAGCCAAGATTCTCAACAGCCCCAGCATTTT. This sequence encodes CASSQDSQQPQHF.

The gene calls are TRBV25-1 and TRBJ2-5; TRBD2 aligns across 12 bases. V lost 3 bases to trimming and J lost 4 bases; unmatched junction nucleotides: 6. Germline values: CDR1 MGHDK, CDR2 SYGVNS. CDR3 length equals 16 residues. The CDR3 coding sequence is TGTGCCAGCAGTGAGGCTAGCGGGAGGGCCCTAGAGACCCAGTACTTC. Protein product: CASSEASGRALETQYF.